This TCR beta chain was identified in a study of T cells in tumors after PD-1 blockade. Study at large: Each patient got pembrolizumab 200 mg every 3 weeks or cemiplimab 350 mg every 2 weeks. Some patients also took daily vismodegib 150 mg during anti-PD-1 treatment.

Germline V CDR1 and CDR2: SNHLY, FYNNEI. The CDR3 runs 14 residues. The V end lost 7 bases, the J end lost 3 bases, and 16 bases lay between the germline ends. Sequencing was performed with immunoSEQ multiplex PCR; in TCRdb, only in-frame clones are kept and a portion is missing. This table has some 47,000 clones, roughly 79% appearing once. The sequencing here drew on PBMCs, taken before anti-PD-1 treatment. This chain links TRBV2 with TRBJ2-7; D may be TRBD1 or TRBD2 (5 bases each). The TCR sequence derives from a human donor with basal cell carcinoma. The CDR3 DNA reads as TGTGCCAGCAATCCTTCGACGGGGCTCTACGAGCAGTACTTC. It translates to CASNPSTGLYEQYF.